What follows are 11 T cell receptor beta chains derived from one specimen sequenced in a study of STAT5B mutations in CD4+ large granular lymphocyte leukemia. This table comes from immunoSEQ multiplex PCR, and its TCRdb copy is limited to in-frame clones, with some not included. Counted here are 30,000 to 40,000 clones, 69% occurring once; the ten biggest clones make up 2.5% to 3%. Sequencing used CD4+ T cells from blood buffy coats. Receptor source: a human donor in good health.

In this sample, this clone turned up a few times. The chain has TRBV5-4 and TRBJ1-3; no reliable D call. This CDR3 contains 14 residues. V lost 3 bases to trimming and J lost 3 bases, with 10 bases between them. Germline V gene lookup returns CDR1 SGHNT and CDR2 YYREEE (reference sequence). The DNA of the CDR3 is TGTGCCAGCAGCTCTGGTGGGGTTGGAAACACCATATATTTT. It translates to CASSSGGVGNTIYF.

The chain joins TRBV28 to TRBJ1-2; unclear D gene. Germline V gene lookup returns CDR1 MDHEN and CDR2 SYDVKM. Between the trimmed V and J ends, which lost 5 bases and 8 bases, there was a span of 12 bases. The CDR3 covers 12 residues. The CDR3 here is CASSLGRKGYTF. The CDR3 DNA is TGTGCCAGCAGTCTAGGGCGAAAGGGCTACACCTTC.

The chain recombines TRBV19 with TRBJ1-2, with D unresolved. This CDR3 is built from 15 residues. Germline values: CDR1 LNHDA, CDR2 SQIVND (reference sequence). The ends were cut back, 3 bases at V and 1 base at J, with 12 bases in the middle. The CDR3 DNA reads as TGTGCCAGTAGTATTCGTGTCGAGGGTAACTATGGCTACACCTTC. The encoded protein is CASSIRVEGNYGYTF.

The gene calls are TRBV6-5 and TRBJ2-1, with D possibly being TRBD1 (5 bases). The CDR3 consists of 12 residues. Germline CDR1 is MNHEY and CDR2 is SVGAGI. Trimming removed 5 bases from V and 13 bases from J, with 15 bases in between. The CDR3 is CASSGPGSPQFF. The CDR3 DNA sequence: TGTGCCAGCAGTGGCCCAGGGTCGCCTCAGTTCTTC.

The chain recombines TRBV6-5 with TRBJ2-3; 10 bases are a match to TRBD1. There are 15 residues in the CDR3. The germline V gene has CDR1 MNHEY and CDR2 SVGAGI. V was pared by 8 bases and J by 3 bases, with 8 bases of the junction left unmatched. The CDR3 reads CASLSRDRGTDTQYF. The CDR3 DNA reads TGTGCCAGCCTCTCCCGGGACAGGGGAACAGATACGCAGTATTTT.

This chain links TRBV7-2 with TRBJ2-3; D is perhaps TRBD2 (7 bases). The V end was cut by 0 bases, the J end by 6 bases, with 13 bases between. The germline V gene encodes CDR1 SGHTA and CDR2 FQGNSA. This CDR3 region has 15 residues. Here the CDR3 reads CASSLAGTGGDTQYF. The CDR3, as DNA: TGTGCCAGCAGCTTAGCTGGCACGGGGGGCGATACGCAGTATTTT.

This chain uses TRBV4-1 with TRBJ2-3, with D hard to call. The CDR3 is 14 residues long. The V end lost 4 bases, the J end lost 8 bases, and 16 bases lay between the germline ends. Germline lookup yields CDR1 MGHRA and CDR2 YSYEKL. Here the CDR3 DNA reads TGCGCCAGCAGCCGAGACTGGGTAGCTGGTACGCAGTATTTT. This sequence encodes CASSRDWVAGTQYF.

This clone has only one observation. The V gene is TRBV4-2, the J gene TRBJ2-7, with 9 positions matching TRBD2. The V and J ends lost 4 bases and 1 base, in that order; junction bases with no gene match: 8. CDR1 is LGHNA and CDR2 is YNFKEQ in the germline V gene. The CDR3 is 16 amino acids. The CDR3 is CASSRRAGGRSYEQYF. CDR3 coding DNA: TGTGCCAGCAGCCGGAGGGCGGGGGGGCGATCCTACGAGCAGTACTTC.

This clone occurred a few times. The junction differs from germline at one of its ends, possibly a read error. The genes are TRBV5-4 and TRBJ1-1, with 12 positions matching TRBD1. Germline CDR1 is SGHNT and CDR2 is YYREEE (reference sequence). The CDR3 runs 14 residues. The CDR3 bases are TGTGCCAGCAGTTTGGGACAGGGGGCCGGTGAAGCTTTCTTT. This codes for CASSLGQGAGEAFF. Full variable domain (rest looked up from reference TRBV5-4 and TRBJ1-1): ETGVTQSPTHLIKTRGQQVTLRCSSQSGHNTVSWYQQALGQGPQFIFQYYREEENGRGNFPPRFSGLQFPNYSSELNVNALELDDSALYLCASSLGQGAGEAFFGQGTRLTVV.

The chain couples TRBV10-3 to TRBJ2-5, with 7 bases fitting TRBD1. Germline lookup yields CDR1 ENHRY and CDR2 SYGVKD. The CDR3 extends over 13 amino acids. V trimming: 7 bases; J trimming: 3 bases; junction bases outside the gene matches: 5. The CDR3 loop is CAIKGTVEETQYF. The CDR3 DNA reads TGTGCCATCAAAGGGACAGTAGAAGAGACCCAGTACTTC.

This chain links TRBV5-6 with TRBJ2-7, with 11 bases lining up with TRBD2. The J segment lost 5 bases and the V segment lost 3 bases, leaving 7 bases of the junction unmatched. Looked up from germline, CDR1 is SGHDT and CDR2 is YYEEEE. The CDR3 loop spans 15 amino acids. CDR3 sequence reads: CASSSPGLAENEQYF. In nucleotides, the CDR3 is TGTGCCAGCAGCTCCCCGGGACTAGCGGAAAACGAGCAGTACTTC.